This TCR beta chain was captured by sequencing in a study of CD8+ T cells in alopecia areata (dated by TCRdb to 2017 to 2018). Study-wide context: Treated patients were enrolled in an open-label pilot trial of oral tofacitinib, 5 to 10 mg twice daily, for moderate-to-severe alopecia areata. Patients stayed on tofacitinib for 6 to 18 months and then had 6 months of follow-up off drug so that delayed response and recurrence could be assessed. TCRbeta CDR3 regions were amplified by immunoSEQ multiplex PCR using 35 Vbeta forward and 13 Jbeta reverse primers. Biopsies were taken from tofacitinib-treated patients at baseline and again at 4 and 24 weeks into treatment, and several of those patients also had a later scalp biopsy. To study T cell clonal expansion in alopecia areata, the researchers applied high-throughput TCRbeta sequencing to both the C3H/HeJ mouse model and human patients. The RNA source kit depended on sample type: the PAXgene miRNA kit for fixed scalp, the miRNeasy kit for PBMCs, and the RNeasy kit for mouse skin. Human TCRbeta sequencing covered scalp tissue and sorted CD4+ and CD8+ peripheral blood T cells from patchy and totalis/universalis alopecia areata patients and healthy controls. Clonality in the scalp was compared among normal scalp (n=4), patchy alopecia areata scalp (n=8), and alopecia totalis/universalis scalp (n=8). Results the study describes overall, beyond this receptor: Shared TCR sequences between patients were less evident than in mice, which may be partly attributable to HLA diversity in the patient population. Scalp TCR repertoire analysis is complicated because resident alphabeta T cells in normal human skin are also sequenced, whereas mouse skin is dominated by gammadelta T cells. Compared with normal scalp, lesional scalp, particularly in alopecia totalis/universalis, had higher clonality and more expanded CD8+ clones, which suggests antigenic drive.

The label giving this sample's time point can be read as: baseline before oral tofacitinib. Peripheral blood and lesional scalp punch biopsies were obtained from patients with alopecia areata. PBMCs were separated by density centrifugation and stained for CD3, CD4 and CD8, after which CD4+ and CD8+ T cells were sorted on a FACSAria. Reading the germline V gene gives CDR1 SGHRS and CDR2 YFSETQ. V sheds 3 bases and J sheds 2 bases, leaving 12 bases between their ends. From cysteine to phenylalanine, the CDR3 is 15 amino acids long. The entry retains the CDR3 DNA only, 45 bases that are in frame from base 1. Comment on this clone: What antigen it recognizes has not been identified. One base away there is no much larger clone; base qualities are not given.

Library construction relied on the immunoSEQ multiplex PCR assay. For TCR sequencing, RNA was extracted from every sample and reverse transcribed into cDNA to serve as template. First-strand cDNA was synthesized with SuperScript III using a 2:1 mix of oligo-dT and random hexamers. A synthetic immune receptor repertoire was used to assess amplification bias, and residual bias was removed computationally. As for the original processing: Raw reads were preprocessed for error removal, and CDR3 was defined according to IMGT conventions as running from the conserved cysteine to phenylalanine. To get clonality, Shannon entropy was normalized by log2 of the number of productive unique TCRs and the result was subtracted from 1. CD4 or CD8 identity of scalp clones was inferred by cross-referencing scalp TCRbeta sequences with sorted blood CD4 and CD8 repertoires. Sourced from immuneACCESS, this table was stored by TCRdb with only in-frame sequences that have V and J called. A share of the clones is absent; for the studies checked, an unresolved V gene accounts for under half, and the remainder has no known explanation. D and trimming come from the DNA, and the V and J calls and clone size come from that table. Within this sample are roughly 250,000 clones, with 67% of them counted one time only. The top ten clones comprise approximately 1.2% of the sample.

The chain was built from TRBV5-1 and TRBJ2-1; TRBD2 is possibly the D segment (6 matching bases). This receptor was taken from a human donor with alopecia areata. The sample here was CD4+ T cells sorted from blood, taken at week 0. The CDR3 sequence is CASSSGSGAYNEQFF. At the DNA level, the sequence is TGCGCCAGCAGCTCAGGATCGGGGGCCTACAATGAGCAGTTCTTC.